These 2 T cell receptor beta chains were all obtained from the same sample, sequenced in a study of T cell responses to AZD1222 COVID-19 vaccine. The data were produced by immunoSEQ multiplex PCR, yet TCRdb's version contains in-frame clones alone and is incomplete. The repertoire holds 75,000 to 85,000 clones, with around 88% as singletons. The sample in question was peripheral blood, obtained 28 days after the second AZD1222 dose. The receptors originated from an adult who received the AZD1222 COVID-19 vaccine.

The chain has TRBV6-2 or TRBV6-3 and TRBJ2-7; 9 nucleotides agree with TRBD1. The CDR3 runs 15 residues. CDR1 and CDR2 from the germline V gene are MNHEY and SVGEGT. The J segment lost 5 bases and the V segment lost 5 bases, leaving 10 bases of the junction unmatched. The CDR3 reads CASSPDRGWVDEQYF. CDR3 DNA: TGTGCCAGCAGTCCAGACAGGGGGTGGGTCGACGAGCAGTACTTC.

The chain combines TRBV27 with TRBJ1-1; no firm D call. Germline V gene lookup returns CDR1 MNHEY and CDR2 SMNVEV (reference sequence). CDR3 size: 14 residues. V dropped 2 bases and J dropped 4 bases, with 11 bases sitting between them. The CDR3 protein is CASSLRPAITEAFF. Here the CDR3 DNA reads TGTGCCAGCAGTTTAAGACCAGCAATCACTGAAGCTTTCTTT.